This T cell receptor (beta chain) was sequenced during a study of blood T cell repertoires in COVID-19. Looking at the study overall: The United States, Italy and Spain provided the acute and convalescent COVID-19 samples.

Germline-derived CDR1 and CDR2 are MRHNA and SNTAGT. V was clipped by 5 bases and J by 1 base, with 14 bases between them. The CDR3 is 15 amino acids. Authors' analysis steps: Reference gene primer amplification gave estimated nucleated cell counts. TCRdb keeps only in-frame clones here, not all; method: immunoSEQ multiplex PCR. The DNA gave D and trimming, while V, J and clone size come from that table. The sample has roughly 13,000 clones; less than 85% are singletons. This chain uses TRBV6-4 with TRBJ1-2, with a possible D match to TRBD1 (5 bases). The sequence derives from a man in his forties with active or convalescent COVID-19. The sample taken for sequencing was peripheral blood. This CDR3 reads CASSPGPQLNYGYTF. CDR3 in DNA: TGTGCCAGCAGTCCAGGGCCCCAACTTAACTATGGCTACACCTTC.